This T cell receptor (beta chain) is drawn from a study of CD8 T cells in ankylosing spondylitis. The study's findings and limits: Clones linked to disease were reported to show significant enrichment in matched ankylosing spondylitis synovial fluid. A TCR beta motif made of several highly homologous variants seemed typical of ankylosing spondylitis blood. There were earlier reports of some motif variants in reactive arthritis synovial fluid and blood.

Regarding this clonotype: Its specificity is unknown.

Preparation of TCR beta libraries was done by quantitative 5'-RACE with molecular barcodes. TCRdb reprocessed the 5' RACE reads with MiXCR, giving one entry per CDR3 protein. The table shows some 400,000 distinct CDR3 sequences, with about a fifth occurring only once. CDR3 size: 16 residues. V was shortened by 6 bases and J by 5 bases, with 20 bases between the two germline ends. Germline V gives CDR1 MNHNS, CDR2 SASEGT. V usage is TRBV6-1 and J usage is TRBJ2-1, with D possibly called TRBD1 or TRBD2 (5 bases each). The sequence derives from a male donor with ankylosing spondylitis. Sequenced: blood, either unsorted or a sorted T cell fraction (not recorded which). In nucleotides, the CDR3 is TGTGCCAGCAGACCCACAGCTCCGGGACGAGACAATGAGCAGTTCTTC. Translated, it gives CASRPTAPGRDNEQFF.